These 3 T cell receptor beta chains share one sample of origin, sequenced in a study of T cells after posttransplantation cyclophosphamide. Measured with immunoSEQ multiplex PCR; TCRdb has only the in-frame clones, and not every one. The sample comprises 35,000 to 40,000 clones, around 78% of which are singletons, and about 8% rests with the top ten. A marrow graft followed busulfan-fludarabine conditioning, with cyclophosphamide on days +3 and +4. The sample in question was CD4+ T cells sorted from blood, obtained around 2,000 days after a stem cell transplant with posttransplant cyclophosphamide. The receptors come from a female patient between 35 and 55 years old who received an allogeneic stem cell transplant from a related donor, was CMV-positive, and had no GVHD. A share of the T cells may be of graft donor origin.

The rearrangement joins TRBV14 to TRBJ2-7; TRBD1 matches 8 bases. Germline V gene data show CDR1 as SGHDN and CDR2 as FVKESK. The ends lost 1 base at V and 2 bases at J; junction bases unmatched: 4. The CDR3 consists of 15 residues. CDR3 nucleotides: TGTGCCAGCAGCCAAGCCGGGACAGGCGCCTACGAGCAGTACTTC. It encodes CASSQAGTGAYEQYF.

This chain links TRBV5-8 with TRBJ1-3, with 8 bases matching TRBD1. Looked up from germline, CDR1 is SGHTS and CDR2 is YDEGEE. The CDR3 is made up of 15 amino acids. V lost 3 bases and J lost 4; bases outside the gene matches: 6. The CDR3 DNA reads TGTGCCAGCAGCTACAAACAGGGGGAGGGAAACACCATATATTTT. Protein sequence: CASSYKQGEGNTIYF.

This clone occurred a few times. The gene calls are TRBV7-9 and TRBJ2-5; D not certain. Looked up from germline, CDR1 is SEHNR and CDR2 is FQNEAQ (reference sequence). V lost 5 bases, J lost 5 bases, and 12 bases lay in between. This CDR3 has 13 residues. The CDR3 DNA reads as TGTGCCAGCAGCAGAGGAGAGTGGGAGACCCAGTACTTC. It translates to CASSRGEWETQYF.